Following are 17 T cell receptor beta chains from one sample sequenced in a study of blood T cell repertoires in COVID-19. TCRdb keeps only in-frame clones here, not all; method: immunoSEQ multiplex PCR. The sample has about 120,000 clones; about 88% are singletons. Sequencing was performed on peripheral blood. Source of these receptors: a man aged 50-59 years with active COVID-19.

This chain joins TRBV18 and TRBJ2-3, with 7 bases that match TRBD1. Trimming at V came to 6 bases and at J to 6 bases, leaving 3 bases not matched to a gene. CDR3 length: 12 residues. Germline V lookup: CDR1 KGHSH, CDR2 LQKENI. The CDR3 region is CASSLRGDTQYF. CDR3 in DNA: TGTGCCAGCTCGCTCAGGGGGGATACGCAGTATTTT.

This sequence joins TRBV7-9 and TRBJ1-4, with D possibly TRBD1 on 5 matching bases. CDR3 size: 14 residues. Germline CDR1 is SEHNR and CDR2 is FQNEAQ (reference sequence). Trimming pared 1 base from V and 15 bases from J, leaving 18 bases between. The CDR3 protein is CASSLGTADKRVFF. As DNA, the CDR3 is TGTGCCAGCAGCTTAGGGACGGCGGACAAACGGGTGTTTTTT.

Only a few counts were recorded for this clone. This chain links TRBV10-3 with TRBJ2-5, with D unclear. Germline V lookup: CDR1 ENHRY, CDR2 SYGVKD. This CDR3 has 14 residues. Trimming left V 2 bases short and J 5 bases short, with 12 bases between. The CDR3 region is CAISERVDRETQYF. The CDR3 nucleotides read TGTGCCATCAGTGAGCGGGTTGATAGGGAGACCCAGTACTTC.

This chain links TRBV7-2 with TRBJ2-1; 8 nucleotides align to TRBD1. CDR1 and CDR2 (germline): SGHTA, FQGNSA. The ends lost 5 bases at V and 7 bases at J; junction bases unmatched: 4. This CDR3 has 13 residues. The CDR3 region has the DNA TGTGCCAGCAGCCCAACAGGGGGAAATGAGCAGTTCTTC. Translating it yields CASSPTGGNEQFF.

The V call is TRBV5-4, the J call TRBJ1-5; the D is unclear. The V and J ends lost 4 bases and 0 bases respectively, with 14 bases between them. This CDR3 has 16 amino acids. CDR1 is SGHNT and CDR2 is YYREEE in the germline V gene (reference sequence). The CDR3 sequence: CASSPGPPISNQPQHF. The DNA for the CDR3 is TGTGCCAGCAGCCCCGGTCCCCCTATTAGCAATCAGCCCCAGCATTTT.

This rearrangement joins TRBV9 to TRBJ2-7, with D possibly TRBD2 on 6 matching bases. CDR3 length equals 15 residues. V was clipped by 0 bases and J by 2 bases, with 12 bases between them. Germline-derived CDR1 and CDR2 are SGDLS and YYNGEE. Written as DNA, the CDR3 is TGTGCCAGCAGCGTAGCCGGGGGAGTCCCCTACGAGCAGTACTTC. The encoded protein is CASSVAGGVPYEQYF.

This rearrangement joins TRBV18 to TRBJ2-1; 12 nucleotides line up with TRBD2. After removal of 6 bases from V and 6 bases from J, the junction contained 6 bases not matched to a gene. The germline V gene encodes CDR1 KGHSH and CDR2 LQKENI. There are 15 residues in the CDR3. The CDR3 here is CASSLGLAGRNEQFF. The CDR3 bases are TGTGCCAGCTCTTTGGGACTAGCGGGCCGCAATGAGCAGTTCTTC.

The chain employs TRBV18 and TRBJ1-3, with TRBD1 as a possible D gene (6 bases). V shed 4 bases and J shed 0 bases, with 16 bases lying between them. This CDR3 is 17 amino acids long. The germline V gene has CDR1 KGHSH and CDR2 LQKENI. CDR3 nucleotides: TGTGCCAGCTCACACCTACCGACAGGAAGCTCTGGAAACACCATATATTTT. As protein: CASSHLPTGSSGNTIYF.

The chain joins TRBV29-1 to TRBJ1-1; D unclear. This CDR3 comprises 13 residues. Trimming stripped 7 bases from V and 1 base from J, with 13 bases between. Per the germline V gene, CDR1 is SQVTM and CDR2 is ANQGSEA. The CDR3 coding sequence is TGCAGCGCCCACGCTACTTGGAACACTGAAGCTTTCTTT. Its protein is CSAHATWNTEAFF. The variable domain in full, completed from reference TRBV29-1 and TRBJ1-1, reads SAVISQKPSRDICQRGTSLTIQCQVDSQVTMMFWYRQQPGQSLTLIATANQGSEATYESGFVIDKFPISRPNLTFSTLTVSNMSPEDSSIYLCSAHATWNTEAFFGQGTRLTVV.

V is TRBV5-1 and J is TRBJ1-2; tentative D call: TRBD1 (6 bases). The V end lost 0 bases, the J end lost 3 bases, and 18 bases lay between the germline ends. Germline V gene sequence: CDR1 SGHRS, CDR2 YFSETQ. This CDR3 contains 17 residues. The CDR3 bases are TGCGCCAGCAGCTTGGACAGGGCGAGGGCCTTTGACTATGGCTACACCTTC. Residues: CASSLDRARAFDYGYTF.

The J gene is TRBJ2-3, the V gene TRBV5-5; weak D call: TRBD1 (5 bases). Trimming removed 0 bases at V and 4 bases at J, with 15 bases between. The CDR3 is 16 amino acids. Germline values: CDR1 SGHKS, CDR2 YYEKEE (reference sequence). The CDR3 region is CASSLATGGGADTQYF. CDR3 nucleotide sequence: TGTGCCAGCAGCTTGGCTACAGGCGGTGGGGCAGATACGCAGTATTTT.

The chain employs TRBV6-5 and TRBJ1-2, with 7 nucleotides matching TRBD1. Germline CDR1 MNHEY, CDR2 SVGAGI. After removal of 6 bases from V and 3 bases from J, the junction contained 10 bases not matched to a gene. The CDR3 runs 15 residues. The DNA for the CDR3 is TGTGCCAGCAGATTAACCACGGGACAGCACTATGGCTACACCTTC. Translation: CASRLTTGQHYGYTF.

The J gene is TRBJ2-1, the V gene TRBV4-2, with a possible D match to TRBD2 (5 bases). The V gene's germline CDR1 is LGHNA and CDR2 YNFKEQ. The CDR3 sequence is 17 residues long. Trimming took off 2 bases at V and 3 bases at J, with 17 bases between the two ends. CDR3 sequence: CASSQPTHGENYNEQFF. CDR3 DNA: TGTGCCAGCAGCCAACCAACCCACGGGGAAAACTACAATGAGCAGTTCTTC.

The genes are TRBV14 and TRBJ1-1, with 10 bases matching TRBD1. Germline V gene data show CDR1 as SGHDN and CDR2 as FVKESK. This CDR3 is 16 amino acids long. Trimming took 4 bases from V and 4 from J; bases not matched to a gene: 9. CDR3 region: CASSPDRGLLSTEAFF. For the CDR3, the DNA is TGTGCCAGCAGCCCTGACAGGGGGCTACTAAGCACTGAAGCTTTCTTT.

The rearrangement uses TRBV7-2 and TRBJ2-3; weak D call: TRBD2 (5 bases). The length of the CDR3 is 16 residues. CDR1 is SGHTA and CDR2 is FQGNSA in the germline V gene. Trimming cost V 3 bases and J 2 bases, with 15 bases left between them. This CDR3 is CASSFGASPFTDTQYF. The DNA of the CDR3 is TGTGCCAGCAGCTTCGGAGCTAGCCCATTCACAGATACGCAGTATTTT.

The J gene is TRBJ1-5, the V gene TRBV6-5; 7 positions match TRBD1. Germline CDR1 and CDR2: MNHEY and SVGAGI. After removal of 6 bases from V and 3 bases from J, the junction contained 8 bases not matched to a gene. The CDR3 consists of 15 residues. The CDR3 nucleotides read TGTGCCAGCAGAATGGACAGGTCCCCCAATCAGCCCCAGCATTTT. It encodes CASRMDRSPNQPQHF.

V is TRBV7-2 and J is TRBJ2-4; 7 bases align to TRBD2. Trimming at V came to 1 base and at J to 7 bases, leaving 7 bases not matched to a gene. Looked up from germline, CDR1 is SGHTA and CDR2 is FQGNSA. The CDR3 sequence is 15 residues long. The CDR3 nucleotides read TGTGCCAGCAGCTTAGATTGGGGGGGAACGAACATTCAGTACTTC. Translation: CASSLDWGGTNIQYF.